This T cell receptor (beta chain) is drawn from a study of tumor and adjacent non-tumor tissue in lung cancer. This clonotype was found once. RNA was extracted from bulk tissue without any cell sorting. TCRbeta libraries were built with three rounds of nested PCR, modified from ARM-PCR. TCRdb itself ran the multiplex PCR reads through MiXCR, one entry per CDR3 protein. The repertoire holds some 93,000 distinct CDR3 sequences, with roughly 66% as singletons. Germline V gene data show CDR1 as SGHDT and CDR2 as YYEEEE. The CDR3 runs to 13 residues. V was clipped by 1 base and J by 2 bases, with 7 bases between them.

The genes are TRBV5-6 and TRBJ2-7; no clear D. The TCR was taken from a man in his fifties or sixties with non-small cell lung cancer. Sample: lung tumor tissue. The CDR3 sequence is CASSLFHTYEQYF. DNA for the CDR3: TGTGCCAGCAGCTTGTTCCACACCTACGAGCAGTACTTC.